This record concerns one TCR beta chain sequence. The sample originates from a study of blood T cell repertoires in COVID-19. Study-wide context: Sites across the United States, Italy and Spain contributed samples from acute and convalescent COVID-19. Sources were T cells, B-cell-depleted T cells, or PBMCs; the material itself was cDNA or gDNA.

CDR1 is SGHRS, CDR2 YFSETQ, per germline. The CDR3 spans 14 residues. Trimming took 0 bases from V and 9 from J; bases not matched to a gene: 7. How the authors handled the data: Estimates of nucleated cell counts were drawn from the amplification of reference gene primers. Clones were sequenced by immunoSEQ multiplex PCR, and TCRdb holds only the in-frame ones, with some missing. For V, J and clone size, that table is used; D and trimming come from the DNA. Of around 200,000 clones listed, less than 85% are singletons. The source material was peripheral blood. The chain combines TRBV5-1 with TRBJ2-7, with 9 nucleotides matching TRBD1. This clonotype was obtained from a woman aged 50 to 60 with acute or convalescent COVID-19. The CDR3 reads CASSLDRGRSGQYF. The DNA of the CDR3 is TGCGCCAGCAGCTTGGACAGGGGGCGTTCGGGGCAGTACTTC.